The 28 T cell receptor beta chains below were found in one sample sequenced in a study of untreated major depressive disorder. TCRdb's copy holds only in-frame clones and misses some; the assay was immunoSEQ multiplex PCR. The sample contains about 20,000 clones, around 87% of which appear only once. The sequencing sample was made of CD4+ T cells from PBMCs. The source is a woman under 40 in good health.

The rearrangement joins TRBV30 to TRBJ1-1, with D uncertain. CDR1 is GTSNPN and CDR2 is SVGIG in the germline V gene (reference sequence). V lost 0 bases to trimming and J lost 6 bases, with 8 bases between them. The CDR3 loop spans 12 amino acids. In DNA form, the CDR3 reads TGTGCCTGGAGTGTGTTTAACGCTGAAGCTTTCTTT. Protein: CAWSVFNAEAFF. The full variable domain, with the rest looked up from reference TRBV30 and TRBJ1-1, is SQTIHQWPATLVQPVGSPLSLECTVEGTSNPNLYWYRQAAGRGLQLLFYSVGIGQISSEVPQNLSASRPQDRQFILSSKKLLLSDSGFYLCAWSVFNAEAFFGQGTRLTVV.

The chain employs TRBV6-5 and TRBJ1-4; no firm D call. This CDR3 comprises 15 residues. The ends were cut back, 0 bases at V and 5 bases at J, with 10 bases in the middle. Germline V gene data show CDR1 as MNHEY and CDR2 as SVGAGI. This chain's CDR3 is CASSYSSSENEKLFF. The CDR3 region has the DNA TGTGCCAGCAGTTACTCGAGTAGCGAGAATGAAAAACTGTTTTTT.

In its sample, this clone was seen a few times. The chain uses TRBV25-1 and TRBJ2-7; 11 bases align to TRBD1. After removal of 7 bases from V and 6 bases from J, the junction contained 8 bases not matched to a gene. Germline V gene lookup returns CDR1 MGHDK and CDR2 SYGVNS. The CDR3 has 14 amino acids. As DNA, the CDR3 is TGTGCCAGCACGATGGGACAGGGGGTCGGCGAGCAGTACTTC. Translation: CASTMGQGVGEQYF.

The chain has TRBV4-3 and TRBJ2-3; maybe TRBD2 (5 bases). V was trimmed by 0 bases and J by 0 bases, leaving 10 bases between them. The CDR3 loop spans 16 amino acids. Per the germline V gene, CDR1 is LGHNA and CDR2 is YSLEER. CDR3 sequence reads: CASSQDLDSSTDTQYF. The DNA for the CDR3 is TGCGCCAGCAGCCAAGATCTGGACTCTAGCACAGATACGCAGTATTTT.

The J gene is TRBJ1-5, the V gene TRBV2, with 7 bases matching TRBD1. Germline V gene sequence: CDR1 SNHLY, CDR2 FYNNEI. Trimming removed 7 bases from V and 4 bases from J; junction bases left unmatched: 10. The CDR3 runs 15 residues. CDR3 amino acids: CASNLDRVRNQPQHF. The CDR3 DNA sequence: TGTGCCAGCAATTTAGACAGGGTACGAAATCAGCCCCAGCATTTT.

This clone has only one observation. The genes are TRBV4-3 and TRBJ1-4; D might be TRBD1 (5 bases). The CDR3 is 14 residues long. Germline V gene sequence: CDR1 LGHNA, CDR2 YSLEER. Trimming removed 0 bases at V and 8 bases at J, with 10 bases between. This CDR3 reads CASSQDWGGEKLFF. DNA for the CDR3: TGCGCCAGCAGCCAAGATTGGGGGGGAGAAAAACTGTTTTTT.

Here the CDR3 reads CASTGQEISEQYF. CDR3 DNA sequence: TGCGCCAGCACGGGACAGGAGATAAGCGAGCAGTACTTC. The chain employs TRBV10-2 and TRBJ2-7, with 8 bases fitting TRBD1. The ends lost 7 bases at V and 6 bases at J; junction bases unmatched: 8. CDR1 is WSHSY and CDR2 is SAAADI in the germline V gene. This CDR3 spans 13 amino acids.

J is TRBJ1-5 and V is TRBV6-5, with D hard to call. The CDR3 length is 15 residues. Trimming shortened V by 6 bases and J by 0 bases, and 12 bases separated the two germline ends. CDR1 is MNHEY and CDR2 is SVGAGI in the germline V gene. As DNA, the CDR3 is TGTGCCAGCAGCCCGCGACTGCATAGCAATCAGCCCCAGCATTTT. Protein product: CASSPRLHSNQPQHF.

This chain connects TRBV28 to TRBJ1-5, with D unclear. The germline V gene has CDR1 MDHEN and CDR2 SYDVKM. Trimming shortened V by 2 bases and J by 9 bases, and 23 bases separated the two germline ends. The CDR3 runs to 17 residues. The CDR3 nucleotides read TGTGCCAGCAGTTTAGAGTCTAGCGCAGTGGGAGTCTGGCCCCAGCATTTT. It translates to CASSLESSAVGVWPQHF.

This clone was seen only a few times. The chain links TRBV6-4 to TRBJ1-2, with D unresolved. Between the trimmed V and J ends, which lost 5 bases and 7 bases, there was a span of 20 bases. The CDR3 totals 15 residues. Germline V CDR1 and CDR2: MRHNA, SNTAGT. CDR3 in amino acids: CASSRQAGLSTGYTF. CDR3 nucleotide sequence: TGTGCCAGCAGTAGGCAGGCTGGGCTATCTACTGGCTACACCTTC.

The chain combines TRBV28 with TRBJ2-7; 9 bases agree with TRBD1. The germline V gene encodes CDR1 MDHEN and CDR2 SYDVKM. V was clipped by 3 bases and J by 0 bases; unmatched bases: 12. This CDR3 region has 18 residues. The CDR3 DNA reads as TGTGCCAGCAGTTTCGGGACAGGGATTCAACCGAGCTCCTACGAGCAGTACTTC. Encoded protein: CASSFGTGIQPSSYEQYF.

The chain has TRBV5-4 and TRBJ1-4, with TRBD1 as a possible D gene (5 bases). Trimming stripped 3 bases from V and 16 bases from J, with 22 bases between. CDR1 and CDR2 (germline): SGHNT, YYREEE (reference sequence). The CDR3 sequence is 14 residues long. CDR3 DNA: TGTGCCAGCAGCTCATCGGGACCCAGCGAAAGGGAGTTTTTT. It encodes CASSSSGPSEREFF.

The chain uses TRBV30 and TRBJ1-2; D uncertain. The V gene's germline CDR1 is GTSNPN and CDR2 SVGIG (reference sequence). CDR3 length: 9 residues. The V end was cut by 8 bases, the J end by 5 bases, with 6 bases between. This CDR3 is CASDYGYTF. The CDR3 DNA reads TGTGCCAGCGATTATGGCTACACCTTC.

The chain has TRBV28 and TRBJ1-2, with no clear D. Germline V CDR1 and CDR2: MDHEN, SYDVKM. V lost 6 bases and J lost 4, with 9 bases in between. The CDR3 has 12 amino acids. The CDR3 DNA sequence: TGTGCCAGCAGCCTCTACGGCTATGGCTACACCTTC. It yields the protein CASSLYGYGYTF.

This sequence joins TRBV14 and TRBJ2-7; the D gene is possibly TRBD1 (5 bases). The CDR3 has 15 residues. Trimming pared 3 bases from V and 2 bases from J, leaving 14 bases between. Germline CDR1 is SGHDN and CDR2 is FVKESK. CDR3 protein: CASSHLDSPAYEQYF. As DNA, the CDR3 is TGTGCCAGCAGCCACTTAGACAGTCCGGCCTACGAGCAGTACTTC.

V and J are TRBV10-3 and TRBJ2-3, with 8 bases aligning to TRBD2. There are 15 residues in the CDR3. Per germline, CDR1 ENHRY and CDR2 SYGVKD. The V segment lost 6 bases and the J segment 0 bases; nucleotides outside the gene matches: 5. The chain's CDR3 is CAISTGGPSTDTQYF. The CDR3 nucleotides read TGTGCCATCAGCACGGGGGGGCCAAGCACAGATACGCAGTATTTT.

This clone occurred once. The V call is TRBV30, the J call TRBJ2-1; TRBD2 might be the D (6 bases). Between the trimmed V and J ends, which lost 0 bases and 8 bases, there was a span of 17 bases. The germline V gene has CDR1 GTSNPN and CDR2 SVGIG (reference sequence). CDR3 size: 15 residues. Here the CDR3 DNA reads TGTGCCTGGAGTGTAGGCGTGGGGCGGGGCCATGAGCAGTTCTTC. Protein sequence: CAWSVGVGRGHEQFF.

This chain joins TRBV10-3 and TRBJ2-7; tentative D call: TRBD2 (6 bases). Between the trimmed V and J ends, which lost 2 bases and 6 bases, there was a span of 11 bases. This CDR3 is 13 amino acids long. Germline CDR1 ENHRY, CDR2 SYGVKD. CDR3 in DNA: TGTGCCATCAGTGAGGACGACGGGGGCGAGCAGTACTTC. This sequence encodes CAISEDDGGEQYF.

The J gene is TRBJ1-1, the V gene TRBV19; TRBD1 matches at 10 bases. V lost 4 bases, J lost 1 base, and 3 bases stayed unmatched. The CDR3 is 15 amino acids. The germline CDR1 and CDR2 sequences are LNHDA and SQIVND (reference sequence). The CDR3 DNA reads as TGTGCCAGTAGTACCCGGACAGGGGGGAACACTGAAGCTTTCTTT. Translation: CASSTRTGGNTEAFF.

The chain carries TRBV5-6 and TRBJ2-7; the D call may be TRBD1 or TRBD2 (5 bases each). The germline V gene has CDR1 SGHDT and CDR2 YYEEEE. The CDR3 extends over 13 amino acids. Trimming left V 2 bases short and J 2 bases short, with 8 bases between. The CDR3 protein is CASSLRGAYEQYF. The CDR3 DNA reads TGTGCCAGCAGCTTAAGGGGAGCCTACGAGCAGTACTTC.

The J gene is TRBJ1-4, the V gene TRBV4-3; D gene unclear. V lost 1 base, J lost 8 bases, and 8 bases lay in between. Germline values: CDR1 LGHNA, CDR2 YSLEER. This CDR3 is built from 13 residues. The CDR3 coding sequence is TGCGCCAGCAGCCAAGTAGCGGGGGAAAAACTGTTTTTT. Residues: CASSQVAGEKLFF.

The V gene is TRBV27, the J gene TRBJ2-7, with TRBD2 matching 8 bases. Trimming took 3 bases from V and 2 from J; bases not matched to a gene: 6. The CDR3 totals 15 residues. The V gene's germline CDR1 is MNHEY and CDR2 SMNVEV (reference sequence). This CDR3 reads CASSFGGGPTYEQYF. The CDR3 nucleotides read TGTGCCAGCAGTTTCGGGGGGGGGCCCACCTACGAGCAGTACTTC.

This sequence joins TRBV15 and TRBJ1-2; perhaps TRBD1 as D (6 bases). Germline assignment: CDR1 LNHNV and CDR2 YYDKDF (reference sequence). The CDR3 runs 14 residues. V dropped 1 base and J dropped 4 bases, with 10 bases sitting between them. CDR3 nucleotide sequence: TGTGCCACCAGCAGAGCTCGGACAGTCTATGGCTACACCTTC. Protein sequence: CATSRARTVYGYTF.

J is TRBJ2-4 and V is TRBV15, with TRBD1 matching 12 bases. This CDR3 comprises 17 residues. Trimming removed 0 bases from V and 9 bases from J; junction bases left unmatched: 9. Per the germline V gene, CDR1 is LNHNV and CDR2 is YYDKDF (reference sequence). CDR3 in DNA: TGTGCCACCAGCAGAGAAGGGGACAGGGGGCGCCTTAGCATTCAGTACTTC. Translated: CATSREGDRGRLSIQYF.

The V call is TRBV27, the J call TRBJ1-3; D is uncertain. CDR1 is MNHEY and CDR2 is SMNVEV in the germline V gene (reference sequence). This CDR3 comprises 13 residues. Deletions cut 3 bases from V and 3 bases from J, with 6 bases between. CDR3: CASSFPYGNTIYF. CDR3 nucleotides: TGTGCCAGCAGTTTCCCCTATGGAAACACCATATATTTT.

This clone was seen a few times. The chain combines TRBV5-1 with TRBJ1-2; TRBD1 might be the D (5 bases). Trimming removed 5 bases from V and 5 bases from J, with 16 bases in between. This CDR3 is 14 amino acids long. Germline values: CDR1 SGHRS, CDR2 YFSETQ. The CDR3 DNA sequence: TGCGCCAGCAGTATTGGGGACTGGGAGTATGGCTACACCTTC. Amino acids: CASSIGDWEYGYTF. The variable domain in full, completed from reference TRBV5-1 and TRBJ1-2, reads KAGVTQTPRYLIKTRGQQVTLSCSPISGHRSVSWYQQTPGQGLQFLFEYFSETQRNKGNFPGRFSGRQFSNSRSEMNVSTLELGDSALYLCASSIGDWEYGYTFGSGTRLTVV.

This rearrangement joins TRBV14 to TRBJ2-2; 7 bases match TRBD1. This CDR3 spans 14 amino acids. V gave up 2 bases and J gave up 7 bases; unmatched junction bases: 4. In germline, CDR1 is SGHDN, CDR2 FVKESK. This CDR3 is CASSQQQGFGELFF. In DNA, the CDR3 is TGTGCCAGCAGCCAACAACAGGGGTTCGGGGAGCTGTTTTTT.

V usage is TRBV27 and J usage is TRBJ2-6, with 8 nucleotides matching TRBD1. Germline CDR1 MNHEY, CDR2 SMNVEV (reference sequence). The junction had 4 bases not matched to a gene; V was cut back by 6 bases and J by 0 bases. The CDR3 is made up of 16 amino acids. The CDR3 is CASRQGANSGANVLTF. As DNA, the CDR3 is TGTGCCAGCAGGCAGGGGGCGAACTCTGGGGCCAACGTCCTGACTTTC.